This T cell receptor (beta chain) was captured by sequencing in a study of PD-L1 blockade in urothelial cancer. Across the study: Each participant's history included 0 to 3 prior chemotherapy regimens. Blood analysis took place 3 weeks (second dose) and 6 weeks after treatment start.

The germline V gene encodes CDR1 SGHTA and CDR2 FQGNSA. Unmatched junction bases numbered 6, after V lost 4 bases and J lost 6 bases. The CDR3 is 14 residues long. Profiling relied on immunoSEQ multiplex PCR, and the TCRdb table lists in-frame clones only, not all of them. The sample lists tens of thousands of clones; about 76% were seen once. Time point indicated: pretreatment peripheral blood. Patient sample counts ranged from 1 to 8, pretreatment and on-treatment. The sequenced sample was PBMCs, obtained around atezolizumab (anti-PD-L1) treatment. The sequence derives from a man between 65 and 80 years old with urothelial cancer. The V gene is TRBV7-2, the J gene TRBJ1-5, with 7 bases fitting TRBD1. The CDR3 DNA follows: TGTGCCAGCAGCTCGACAGGGCGTAGTCAGCCCCAGCATTTT. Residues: CASSSTGRSQPQHF. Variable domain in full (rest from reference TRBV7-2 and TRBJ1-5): GAGVSQSPSNKVTEKGKDVELRCDPISGHTALYWYRQSLGQGLEFLIYFQGNSAPDKSGLPSDRFSAERTGGSVSTLTIQRTQQEDSAVYLCASSSTGRSQPQHFGDGTRLSIL.